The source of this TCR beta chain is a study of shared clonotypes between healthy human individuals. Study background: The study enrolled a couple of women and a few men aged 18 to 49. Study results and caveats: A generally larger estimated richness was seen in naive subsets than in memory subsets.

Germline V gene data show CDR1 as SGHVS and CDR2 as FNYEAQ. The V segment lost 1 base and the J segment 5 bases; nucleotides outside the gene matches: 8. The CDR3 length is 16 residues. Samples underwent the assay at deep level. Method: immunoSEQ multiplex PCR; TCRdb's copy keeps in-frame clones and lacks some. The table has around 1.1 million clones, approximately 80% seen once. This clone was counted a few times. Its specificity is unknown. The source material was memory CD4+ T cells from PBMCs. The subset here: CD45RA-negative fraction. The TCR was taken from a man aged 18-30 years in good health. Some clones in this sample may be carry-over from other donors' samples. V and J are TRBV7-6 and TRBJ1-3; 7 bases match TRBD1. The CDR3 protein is CASSLGPRGYRNTIYF. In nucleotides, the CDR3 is TGTGCCAGCAGCTTAGGGCCCAGGGGGTATAGAAACACCATATATTTT.